Described below is a single TCR beta chain sequence and its context. Its cognate antigen has yet to be identified. Base qualities were left out, and no much larger clone turns up one base away. The trim is 3 bases for V and 8 bases for J, with a gap of 10 bases between the germline ends. For CDR1 and CDR2, the germline V gene lists SGHVS and FQNEAQ. The CDR3, cysteine through phenylalanine, is 13 amino acids long. The DNA shown is the 39-base CDR3, in frame from base 1. The sample is drawn from a study of T cell changes during pregnancy in multiple sclerosis (dated 2019 in TCRdb). Study-level background: The study examined how the T cell repertoire changed over the course of pregnancy in women with multiple sclerosis.

Library prep was done by the immunoSEQ multiplex PCR assay. TCRdb holds this immuneACCESS table with in-frame rearrangements only. Some clones are missing; in checked studies, unresolved V genes explain under half, and the rest has no known cause. Counted in this sample were 20,000 to 25,000 clones; 80% to 95% of them appeared once. The ten largest clonotypes hold under 7% of the sample. The receptor chain draws on TRBV7-8 and TRBJ1-4; TRBD1 is a possible D gene, resting on 5 matching bases. The sample consisted of CD8+ T cells from peripheral blood mononuclear cells, taken in the third trimester of pregnancy. The receptor was isolated from a female donor with multiple sclerosis, enrolled in a pregnancy study. CDR3 region: CASSFQGSEKLFF. The sequenced DNA: TGTGCCAGCAGCTTCCAGGGATCCGAAAAACTGTTTTTT.